A single T cell receptor (beta chain) is shown here with its context. This record belongs to a study of control samples from healthy donors and cancer patients. The CDR3 is 13 amino acids. V was pared by 4 bases and J by 3 bases, with 7 bases between. The germline gives CDR1 SGHDT, CDR2 YYEEEE. The protocol was immunoSEQ multiplex PCR, while the TCRdb copy is restricted to in-frame clones and leaves out a portion. The top ten hold 2% to 2.5% of the sample, which has 170,000 or so clones, approximately 92% seen once. This clonotype was obtained from a woman in her thirties or forties in good health. The chain joins TRBV5-6 to TRBJ1-4, with D unclear. The sequencing sample was made of blood. For the CDR3, the DNA is TGTGCCAGCAGCCGGATTCCTAATGAAAAACTGTTTTTT. Its protein is CASSRIPNEKLFF.